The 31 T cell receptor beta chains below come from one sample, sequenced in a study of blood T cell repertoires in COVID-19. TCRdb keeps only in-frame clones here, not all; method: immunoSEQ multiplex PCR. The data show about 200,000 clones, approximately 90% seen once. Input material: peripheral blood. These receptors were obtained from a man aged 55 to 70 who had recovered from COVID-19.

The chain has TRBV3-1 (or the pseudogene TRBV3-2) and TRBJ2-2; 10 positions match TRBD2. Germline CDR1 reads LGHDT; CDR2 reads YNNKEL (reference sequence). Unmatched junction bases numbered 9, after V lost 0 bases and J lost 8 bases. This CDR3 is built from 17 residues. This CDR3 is CASSQDLAGGPRGELFF. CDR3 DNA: TGTGCCAGCAGCCAAGATTTAGCGGGGGGCCCAAGAGGGGAGCTGTTTTTT.

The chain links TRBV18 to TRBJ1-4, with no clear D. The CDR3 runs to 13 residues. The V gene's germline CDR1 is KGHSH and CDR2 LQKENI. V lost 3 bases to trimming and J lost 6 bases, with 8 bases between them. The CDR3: CASSPSGDEKLFF. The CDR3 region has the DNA TGTGCCAGCTCACCTTCGGGAGATGAAAAACTGTTTTTT.

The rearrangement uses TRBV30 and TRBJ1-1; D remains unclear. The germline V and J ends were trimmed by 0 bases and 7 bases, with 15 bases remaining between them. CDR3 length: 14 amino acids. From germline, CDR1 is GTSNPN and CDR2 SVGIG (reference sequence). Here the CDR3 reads CAWSVGGSLIEAFF. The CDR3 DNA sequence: TGTGCCTGGAGTGTAGGCGGCTCCCTGATTGAAGCTTTCTTT.

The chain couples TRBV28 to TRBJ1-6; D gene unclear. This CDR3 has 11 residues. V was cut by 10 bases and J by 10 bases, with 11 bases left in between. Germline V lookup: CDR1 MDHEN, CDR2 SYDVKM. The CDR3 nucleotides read TGTGCCACGAAGGGAGACTCACCCCTCCACTTT. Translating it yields CATKGDSPLHF.

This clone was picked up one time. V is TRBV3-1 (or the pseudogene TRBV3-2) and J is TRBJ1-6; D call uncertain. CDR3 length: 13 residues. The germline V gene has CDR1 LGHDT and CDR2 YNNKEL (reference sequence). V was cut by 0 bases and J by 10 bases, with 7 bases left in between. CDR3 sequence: CASSQDNQSPLHF. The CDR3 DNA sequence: TGTGCCAGCAGCCAAGATAATCAGTCACCCCTCCACTTT.

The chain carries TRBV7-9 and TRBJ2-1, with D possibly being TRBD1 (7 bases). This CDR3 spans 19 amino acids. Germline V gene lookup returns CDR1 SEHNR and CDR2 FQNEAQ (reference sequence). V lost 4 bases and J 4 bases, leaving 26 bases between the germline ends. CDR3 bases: TGTGCCAGCAGCTCGACTAGAAAGACGGGACAGCGGAGGTACAATGAGCAGTTCTTC. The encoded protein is CASSSTRKTGQRRYNEQFF.

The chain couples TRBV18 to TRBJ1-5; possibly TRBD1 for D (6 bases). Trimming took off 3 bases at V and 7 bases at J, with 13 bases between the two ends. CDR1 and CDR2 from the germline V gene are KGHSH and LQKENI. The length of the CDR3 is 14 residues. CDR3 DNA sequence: TGTGCCAGCTCACCGGGGGGGGGCCGGCAGCCCCAGCATTTT. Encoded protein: CASSPGGGRQPQHF.

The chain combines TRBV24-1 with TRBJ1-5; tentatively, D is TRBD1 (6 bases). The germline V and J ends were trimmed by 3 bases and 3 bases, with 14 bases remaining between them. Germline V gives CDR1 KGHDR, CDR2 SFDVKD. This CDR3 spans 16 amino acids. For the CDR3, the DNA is TGTGCCACCAGTGATCCCAGTAGGGGGTCCAATCAGCCCCAGCATTTT. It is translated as CATSDPSRGSNQPQHF.

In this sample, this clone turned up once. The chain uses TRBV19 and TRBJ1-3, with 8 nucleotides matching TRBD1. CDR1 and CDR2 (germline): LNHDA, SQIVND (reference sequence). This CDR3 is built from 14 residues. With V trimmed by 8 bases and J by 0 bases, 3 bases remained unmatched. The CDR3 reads CASRQGSSGNTIYF. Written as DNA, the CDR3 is TGTGCCAGTCGACAGGGGAGCTCTGGAAACACCATATATTTT.

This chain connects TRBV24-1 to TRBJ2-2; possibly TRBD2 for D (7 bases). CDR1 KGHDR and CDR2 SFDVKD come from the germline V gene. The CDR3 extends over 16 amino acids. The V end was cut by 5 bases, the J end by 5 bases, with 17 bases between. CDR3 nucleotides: TGTGCCACCAGTGGAGGTGGGGGGGGCGCGACCGGGGAGCTGTTTTTT. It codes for CATSGGGGGATGELFF.

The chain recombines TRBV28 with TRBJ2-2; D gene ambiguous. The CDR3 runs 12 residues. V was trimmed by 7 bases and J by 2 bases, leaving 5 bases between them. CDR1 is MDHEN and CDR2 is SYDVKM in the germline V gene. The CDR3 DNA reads TGTGCCAGCACCCGTAACACCGGGGAGCTGTTTTTT. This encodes CASTRNTGELFF.

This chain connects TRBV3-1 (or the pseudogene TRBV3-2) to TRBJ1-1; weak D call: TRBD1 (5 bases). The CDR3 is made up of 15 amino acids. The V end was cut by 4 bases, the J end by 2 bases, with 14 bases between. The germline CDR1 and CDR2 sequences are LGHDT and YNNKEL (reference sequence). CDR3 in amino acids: CASSLNRGSNTEAFF. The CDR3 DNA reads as TGTGCCAGCAGCCTCAACCGGGGGTCAAACACTGAAGCTTTCTTT.

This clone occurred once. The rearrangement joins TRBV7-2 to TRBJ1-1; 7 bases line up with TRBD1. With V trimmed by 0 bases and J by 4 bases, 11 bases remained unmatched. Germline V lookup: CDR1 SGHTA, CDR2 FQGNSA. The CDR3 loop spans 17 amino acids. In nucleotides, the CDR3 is TGTGCCAGCAGCTTAGCGCACAATATAGGGGGCATCACTGAAGCTTTCTTT. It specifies CASSLAHNIGGITEAFF.

CDR3 sequence (DNA): TGTGCCGAGCTCTCCAATGAGCAGTTCTTC. Amino acids: CAELSNEQFF. V gene TRBV5-3 combines with J gene TRBJ2-1, with D hard to call. TRBV5-3 is filed as an ORF, its function uncertain. This CDR3 spans 10 amino acids. V lost 10 bases and J lost 6, with 8 bases in between.

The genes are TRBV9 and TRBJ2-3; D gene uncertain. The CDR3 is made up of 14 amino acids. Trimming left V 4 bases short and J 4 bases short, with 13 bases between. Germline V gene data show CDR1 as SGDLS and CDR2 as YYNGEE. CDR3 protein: CASSPREAPDTQYF. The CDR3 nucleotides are TGTGCCAGCAGCCCCCGAGAGGCGCCAGATACGCAGTATTTT.

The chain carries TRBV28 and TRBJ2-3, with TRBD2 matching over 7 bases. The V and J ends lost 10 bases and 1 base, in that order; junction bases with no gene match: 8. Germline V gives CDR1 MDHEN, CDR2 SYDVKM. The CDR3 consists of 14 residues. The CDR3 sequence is CAIPGTSGTDTQYF. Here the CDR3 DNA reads TGTGCCATTCCCGGCACTAGCGGCACAGATACGCAGTATTTT.

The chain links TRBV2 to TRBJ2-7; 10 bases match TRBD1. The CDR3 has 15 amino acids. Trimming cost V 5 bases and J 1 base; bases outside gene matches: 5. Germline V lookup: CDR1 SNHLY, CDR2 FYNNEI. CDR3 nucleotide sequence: TGTGCCAGCAGTTCCGGACAGGGGGGTTCCTACGAGCAGTACTTC. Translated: CASSSGQGGSYEQYF. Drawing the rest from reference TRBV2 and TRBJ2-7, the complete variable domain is EPEVTQTPSHQVTQMGQEVILRCVPISNHLYFYWYRQILGQKVEFLVSFYNNEISEKSEIFDDQFSVERPDGSNFTLKIRSTKLEDSAMYFCASSSGQGGSYEQYFGPGTRLTVT.

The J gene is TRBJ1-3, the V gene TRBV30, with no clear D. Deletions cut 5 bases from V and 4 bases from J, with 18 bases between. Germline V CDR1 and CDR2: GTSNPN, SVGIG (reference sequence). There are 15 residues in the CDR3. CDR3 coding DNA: TGTGCCTGGCGTCGCGGTAGCCTGAAGGGAAACACCATATATTTT. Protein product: CAWRRGSLKGNTIYF.

The CDR3: CSAATGGEQQEQYF. CDR3 coding DNA: TGCAGCGCTGCGACAGGGGGTGAACAGCAAGAGCAGTACTTC. The J gene is TRBJ2-7, the V gene TRBV29-1; 9 bases match TRBD1. Germline-derived CDR1 and CDR2 are SQVTM and ANQGSEA. With V trimmed by 7 bases and J by 7 bases, 14 bases remained unmatched. The CDR3 extends over 14 amino acids.

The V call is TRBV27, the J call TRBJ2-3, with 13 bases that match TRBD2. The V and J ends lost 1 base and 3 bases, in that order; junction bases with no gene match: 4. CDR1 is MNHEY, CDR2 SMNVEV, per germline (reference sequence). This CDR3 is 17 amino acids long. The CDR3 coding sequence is TGTGCCAGCAGTTTATACAGACTAGCGGGAGGAACAGATACGCAGTATTTT. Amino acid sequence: CASSLYRLAGGTDTQYF.

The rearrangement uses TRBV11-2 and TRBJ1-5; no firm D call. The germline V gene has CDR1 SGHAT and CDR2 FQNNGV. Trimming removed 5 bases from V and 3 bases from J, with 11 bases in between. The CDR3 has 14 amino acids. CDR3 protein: CASSPEGFNQPQHF. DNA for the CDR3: TGTGCCAGCAGCCCCGAGGGATTCAATCAGCCCCAGCATTTT.

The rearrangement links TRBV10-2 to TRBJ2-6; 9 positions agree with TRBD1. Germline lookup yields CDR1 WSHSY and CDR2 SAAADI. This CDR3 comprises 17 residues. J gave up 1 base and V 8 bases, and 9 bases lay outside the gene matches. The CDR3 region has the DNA TGCGCCAGCTCCCCAGGGACAGGGCTTTCTGGGGCCAACGTCCTGACTTTC. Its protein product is CASSPGTGLSGANVLTF.

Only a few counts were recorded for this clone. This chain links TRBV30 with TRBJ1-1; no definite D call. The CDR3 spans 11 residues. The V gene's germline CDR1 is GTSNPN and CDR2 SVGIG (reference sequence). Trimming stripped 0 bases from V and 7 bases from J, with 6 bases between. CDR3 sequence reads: CAWSVAGEAFF. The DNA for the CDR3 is TGTGCCTGGAGTGTAGCGGGTGAAGCTTTCTTT.

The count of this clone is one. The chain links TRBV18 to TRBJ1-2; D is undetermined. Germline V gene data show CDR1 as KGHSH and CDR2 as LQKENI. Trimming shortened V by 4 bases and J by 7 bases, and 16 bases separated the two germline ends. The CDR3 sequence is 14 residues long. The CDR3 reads CASSQSDTSVGYTF. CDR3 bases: TGTGCCAGCTCACAGTCCGACACCTCCGTTGGCTACACCTTC.

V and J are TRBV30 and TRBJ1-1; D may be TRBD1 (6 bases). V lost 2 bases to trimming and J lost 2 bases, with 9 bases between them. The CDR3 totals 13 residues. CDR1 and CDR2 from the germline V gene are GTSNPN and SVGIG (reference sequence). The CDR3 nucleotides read TGTGCCTGGAGTTACAGGGCAAACACTGAAGCTTTCTTT. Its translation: CAWSYRANTEAFF.

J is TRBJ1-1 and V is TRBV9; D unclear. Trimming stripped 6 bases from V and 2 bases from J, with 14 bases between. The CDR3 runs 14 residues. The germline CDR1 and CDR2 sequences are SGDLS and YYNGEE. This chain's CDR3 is CASTGGGLNTEAFF. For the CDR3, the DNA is TGTGCCAGCACCGGAGGAGGGCTAAACACTGAAGCTTTCTTT.

The CDR3 DNA is TGTGCCAGCAGTTTGGGACAGGGGTCGGAGCTGTTTTTT. Translated: CASSLGQGSELFF. The chain is built from TRBV12-3 or TRBV12-4 and TRBJ2-2; TRBD1 matches 10 bases. V was pared by 3 bases and J by 10 bases, with 2 bases of the junction left unmatched. The CDR3 is 13 amino acids.

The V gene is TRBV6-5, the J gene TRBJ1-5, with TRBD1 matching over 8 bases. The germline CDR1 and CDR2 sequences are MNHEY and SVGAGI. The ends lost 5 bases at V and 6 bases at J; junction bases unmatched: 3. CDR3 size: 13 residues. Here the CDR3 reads CASSTRGLQPQHF. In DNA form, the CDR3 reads TGTGCCAGCAGTACCAGGGGGCTTCAGCCCCAGCATTTT.

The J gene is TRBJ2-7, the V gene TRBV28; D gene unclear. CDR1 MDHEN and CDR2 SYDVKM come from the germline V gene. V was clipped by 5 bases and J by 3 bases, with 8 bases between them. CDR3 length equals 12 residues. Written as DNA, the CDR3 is TGTGCCAGCAGTCCACACATCTACGAGCAGTACTTC. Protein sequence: CASSPHIYEQYF.

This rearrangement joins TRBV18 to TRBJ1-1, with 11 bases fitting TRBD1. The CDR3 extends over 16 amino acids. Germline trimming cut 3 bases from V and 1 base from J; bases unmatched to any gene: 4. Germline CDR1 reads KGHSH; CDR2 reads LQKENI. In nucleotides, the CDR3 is TGTGCCAGCTCACCTCGGACAGGGGGCGGGAACACTGAAGCTTTCTTT. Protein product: CASSPRTGGGNTEAFF.

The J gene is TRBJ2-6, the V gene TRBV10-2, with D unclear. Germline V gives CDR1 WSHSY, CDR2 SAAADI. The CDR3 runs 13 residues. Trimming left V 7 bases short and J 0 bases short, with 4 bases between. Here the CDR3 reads CASTFSGANVLTF. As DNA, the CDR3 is TGCGCCAGCACTTTCTCTGGGGCCAACGTCCTGACTTTC.